The 27 T cell receptor beta chains listed next were all sequenced from one sample in a study of graft-versus-host responses after intestinal transplantation. This table comes from immunoSEQ multiplex PCR, and its TCRdb copy is limited to in-frame clones, with some not included. Of approximately 97,000 clones in the sample, around 91% were seen once. These receptors lack a known antigen. The sample was unstimulated CD4+ T cells sorted from spleen or lymph node cells, taken before transplant. These receptors originate from a human donor who was the organ donor for an intestinal transplant.

The rearrangement links TRBV5-1 to TRBJ1-2; 7 nucleotides match TRBD1. With 7 bases clipped from V and 1 base from J, the junction kept 7 bases outside the gene matches. This CDR3 comprises 14 residues. CDR1 SGHRS and CDR2 YFSETQ come from the germline V gene. CDR3 DNA sequence: TGCGCCAGCCGGGACAGAGCCAATAACTATGGCTACACCTTC. As protein: CASRDRANNYGYTF.

The CDR3 DNA sequence: TGCGCCAGCAGTCCGGCGGGGCCAACCTGGGAGGCCCAGTACTTC. The encoded protein is CASSPAGPTWEAQYF. J is TRBJ2-5 and V is TRBV5-1; weak D call: TRBD2 (6 bases). V lost 5 bases, J lost 9 bases, and 23 bases lay in between. The CDR3 extends over 15 amino acids. Looked up from germline, CDR1 is SGHRS and CDR2 is YFSETQ.

This clone was recorded once. This chain links TRBV9 with TRBJ2-5; maybe TRBD2 (7 bases). V lost 4 bases and J lost 3, with 22 bases in between. Germline assignment: CDR1 SGDLS and CDR2 YYNGEE. The CDR3 runs to 17 residues. CDR3 in amino acids: CASSPGVRGGHEETQYF. The CDR3, as DNA: TGTGCCAGCAGCCCCGGGGTGAGGGGGGGCCACGAAGAGACCCAGTACTTC.

The rearrangement uses TRBV5-1 and TRBJ2-2, with TRBD2 identical over 14 bases. The V gene's germline CDR1 is SGHRS and CDR2 YFSETQ. The CDR3 spans 19 residues. The V gene end was trimmed by 4 bases and the J gene end by 3 bases; junction bases not matched to a gene: 11. Here the CDR3 reads CASSPRTSGGPSYTGELFF. The CDR3 DNA follows: TGCGCCAGCAGCCCTCGGACTAGCGGGGGGCCGTCGTACACCGGGGAGCTGTTTTTT.

This sequence joins TRBV9 and TRBJ2-3; TRBD1 might be the D (5 bases). CDR1 SGDLS and CDR2 YYNGEE come from the germline V gene. Trimming left V 2 bases short and J 0 bases short, with 7 bases between. This CDR3 region has 14 residues. CDR3 sequence reads: CASSVTASTDTQYF. In DNA form, the CDR3 reads TGTGCCAGCAGCGTGACAGCTAGCACAGATACGCAGTATTTT.

This CDR3 is CASRRDRTKNQPQHF. The CDR3 nucleotides read TGTGCCAGCAGGCGGGACAGGACCAAAAATCAGCCCCAGCATTTT. V and J are TRBV6-5 and TRBJ1-5, with 8 bases aligning to TRBD1. The CDR3 extends over 15 amino acids. The J segment lost 4 bases and the V segment lost 6 bases, leaving 8 bases of the junction unmatched. Germline CDR1 reads MNHEY; CDR2 reads SVGAGI.

The chain joins TRBV5-1 to TRBJ1-2, with TRBD1 as a possible D gene (6 bases). CDR1 is SGHRS and CDR2 is YFSETQ in the germline V gene. The V end was cut by 4 bases, the J end by 8 bases, with 21 bases between. The CDR3 spans 15 residues. CDR3 protein: CASSQSLTGPGGYTF. DNA for the CDR3: TGCGCCAGCAGCCAAAGCTTAACAGGGCCAGGAGGCTACACCTTC.

This clone was counted once. The genes are TRBV5-1 and TRBJ2-2; TRBD2 might be the D (6 bases). Germline-derived CDR1 and CDR2 are SGHRS and YFSETQ. This CDR3 region has 15 residues. The ends were cut back, 7 bases at V and 0 bases at J, with 13 bases in the middle. CDR3 in DNA: TGCGCCAGCCAATGGAGGGGTACGAACACCGGGGAGCTGTTTTTT. Its translation: CASQWRGTNTGELFF.

V is TRBV4-1 and J is TRBJ1-2; TRBD1 is a possible D gene (6 bases). The germline V and J ends were trimmed by 0 bases and 8 bases, with 7 bases remaining between them. This CDR3 is 12 amino acids long. Germline values: CDR1 MGHRA, CDR2 YSYEKL. CDR3 sequence: CASSQDRGGYTF. The CDR3 DNA is TGCGCCAGCAGCCAAGACAGGGGCGGCTACACCTTC.

The chain recombines TRBV5-1 with TRBJ2-1, with D maybe TRBD1 (5 bases). The V end was cut by 4 bases, the J end by 6 bases, with 14 bases between. Germline CDR1 is SGHRS and CDR2 is YFSETQ. This CDR3 comprises 14 residues. The CDR3 coding sequence is TGCGCCAGCAGCAACGGAGAAGGGGTCAATGAGCAGTTCTTC. It specifies CASSNGEGVNEQFF.

This sequence joins TRBV5-1 and TRBJ1-2; TRBD1 matches at 10 bases. The V gene end was trimmed by 7 bases and the J gene end by 2 bases; junction bases not matched to a gene: 5. The CDR3 consists of 14 residues. CDR1 is SGHRS, CDR2 YFSETQ, per germline. The CDR3: CASGDRGRNYGYTF. Here the CDR3 DNA reads TGCGCCAGCGGAGACAGGGGGCGGAACTATGGCTACACCTTC.

Written as DNA, the CDR3 is TGTGCCAGCAGCTTAAGACCGGGACAGGGCTATGGCTACACCTTC. Encoded protein: CASSLRPGQGYGYTF. V usage is TRBV7-6 and J usage is TRBJ1-2; 9 nucleotides match TRBD1. The J segment lost 4 bases and the V segment lost 2 bases, leaving 5 bases of the junction unmatched. This CDR3 has 15 amino acids. CDR1 is SGHVS and CDR2 is FNYEAQ in the germline V gene.

The DNA of the CDR3 is TGCGCCAGCAGCCATCGGACTAGCGGGGGCCCTAGCACAGATACGCAGTATTTT. Translated, it gives CASSHRTSGGPSTDTQYF. The V gene is TRBV4-1, the J gene TRBJ2-3; 13 bases match TRBD2. This CDR3 contains 18 residues. Germline values: CDR1 MGHRA, CDR2 YSYEKL. V lost 3 bases, J lost 0 bases, and 6 bases stayed unmatched.

This chain joins TRBV7-2 and TRBJ1-3; 8 bases are shared with TRBD1. The CDR3 has 15 residues. Germline V CDR1 and CDR2: SGHTA, FQGNSA. J was trimmed by 4 bases and V by 6 bases; bases with no gene match: 8. The CDR3 is CASSKTTGVGNTIYF. For the CDR3, the DNA is TGTGCCAGCAGTAAGACGACAGGGGTCGGAAACACCATATATTTT.

The chain joins TRBV6-4 to TRBJ1-4; TRBD1 matches 8 bases. The CDR3 loop spans 16 amino acids. The J segment lost 6 bases and the V segment lost 2 bases, leaving 8 bases of the junction unmatched. Per germline, CDR1 MRHNA and CDR2 SNTAGT. CDR3 sequence reads: CASSDPPTTGDEKLFF. The CDR3 DNA reads as TGTGCCAGCAGTGACCCCCCCACGACAGGGGATGAAAAACTGTTTTTT.

The chain couples TRBV11-2 to TRBJ2-3, with 8 nucleotides matching TRBD2. The CDR3 consists of 15 residues. From germline, CDR1 is SGHAT and CDR2 FQNNGV. Trimming removed 2 bases from V and 3 bases from J; junction bases left unmatched: 4. In DNA, the CDR3 is TGTGCCAGCAGCTTATTGCGGGGGGCGACAGATACGCAGTATTTT. Translated, it gives CASSLLRGATDTQYF.

This CDR3 reads CASSVTGHPEAFF. In DNA form, the CDR3 reads TGTGCCAGTAGTGTGACAGGGCATCCTGAAGCTTTCTTT. The J gene is TRBJ1-1, the V gene TRBV19; the match to TRBD1 covers 7 bases. The germline V gene encodes CDR1 LNHDA and CDR2 SQIVND (reference sequence). The CDR3 is 13 amino acids. Germline trimming cut 5 bases from V and 6 bases from J; bases unmatched to any gene: 6.

The chain links TRBV6-1 to TRBJ1-1; 7 bases agree with TRBD1. The CDR3 consists of 15 residues. The V gene's germline CDR1 is MNHNS and CDR2 SASEGT. V shed 4 bases and J 7 bases; nucleotides not matched to a gene: 12. The CDR3 nucleotides read TGTGCCAGCAGTGGGAAGACAGGGAGAGCGAATGAAGCTTTCTTT. It encodes CASSGKTGRANEAFF.

The chain uses TRBV4-2 and TRBJ1-2, with 11 bases aligning to TRBD1. J gave up 8 bases and V 6 bases, and 11 bases lay outside the gene matches. CDR1 and CDR2 from the germline V gene are LGHNA and YNFKEQ. The CDR3 is 15 residues long. Written as DNA, the CDR3 is TGTGCCAGCAGGATCCGAGGACAGGGGGCAGAAGGCTACACCTTC. Its translation is CASRIRGQGAEGYTF.

The J gene is TRBJ2-1, the V gene TRBV4-2; 13 bases line up with TRBD2. The CDR3 has 16 amino acids. V dropped 0 bases and J dropped 7; count of bases not matched to a gene: 3. In germline, CDR1 is LGHNA, CDR2 YNFKEQ. In nucleotides, the CDR3 is TGTGCCAGCAGCCAAGAGGGACTAGCGGGGAAGAATGAGCAGTTCTTC. Translated, it gives CASSQEGLAGKNEQFF.

The chain employs TRBV19 and TRBJ2-7; a weak D match, TRBD1 (6 bases). CDR1 is LNHDA, CDR2 SQIVND, per germline (reference sequence). V was pared by 7 bases and J by 2 bases, with 15 bases between. The CDR3 spans 14 residues. The CDR3 region is CASKQGKGTYEQYF. CDR3 bases: TGTGCCAGTAAGCAGGGGAAAGGGACCTACGAGCAGTACTTC.

In its sample, this clone was seen once. V is TRBV19 and J is TRBJ1-6; 9 nucleotides match TRBD1. V shed 11 bases and J 8 bases; nucleotides not matched to a gene: 7. CDR3 size: 13 residues. The germline CDR1 and CDR2 sequences are LNHDA and SQIVND (reference sequence). The CDR3: CASKRTGDSPLHF. CDR3 DNA: TGTGCCTCTAAAAGGACAGGGGATTCACCCCTCCACTTT.

The chain joins TRBV4-3 to TRBJ2-7; TRBD2 is a possible D gene (5 bases). The CDR3 loop spans 14 amino acids. Germline values: CDR1 LGHNA, CDR2 YSLEER. V lost 0 bases and J 3 bases, leaving 9 bases between the germline ends. The CDR3 DNA follows: TGCGCCAGCAGCCAAGACTCCCGGGGCTACGAGCAGTACTTC. Translating it yields CASSQDSRGYEQYF.

The rearrangement links TRBV6-1 to TRBJ2-7; D is perhaps TRBD1 (6 bases). The CDR3 has 12 amino acids. Germline CDR1 MNHNS, CDR2 SASEGT. Trimming stripped 5 bases from V and 4 bases from J, with 9 bases between. Here the CDR3 reads CASSTQGYEQYF. In DNA, the CDR3 is TGTGCCAGCAGTACCCAGGGGTACGAGCAGTACTTC.

The count of this clone is one. The chain recombines TRBV10-3 with TRBJ2-1; 8 bases agree with TRBD2. CDR3 size: 15 residues. Germline assignment: CDR1 ENHRY and CDR2 SYGVKD. The V and J ends lost 0 bases and 8 bases, in that order; junction bases with no gene match: 6. CDR3: CAISESMGLVYEQFF. The DNA for the CDR3 is TGTGCCATCAGTGAGTCGATGGGACTAGTCTATGAGCAGTTCTTC.

The genes are TRBV7-9 and TRBJ1-1; 8 bases align to TRBD1. The length of the CDR3 is 14 residues. J gave up 10 bases and V 5 bases, and 12 bases lay outside the gene matches. Germline-derived CDR1 and CDR2 are SEHNR and FQNEAQ (reference sequence). The CDR3 protein is CASSRLGQGGGAFF. In nucleotides, the CDR3 is TGTGCCAGCAGCCGCCTCGGACAGGGTGGGGGAGCTTTCTTT.

The rearrangement uses TRBV4-3 and TRBJ1-4; D may be TRBD1 (6 bases). This CDR3 contains 17 residues. Germline loops: CDR1 LGHNA, CDR2 YSLEER. V was cut by 2 bases and J by 7 bases, with 20 bases left in between. The CDR3, as DNA: TGCGCCAGCAGCCAATCTCCCTTAAGGGGGGGAACTGAAAAACTGTTTTTT. It yields the protein CASSQSPLRGGTEKLFF.